These 27 T cell receptor beta chains originate from one sample sequenced in a study of human T cells and chemical hapten exposure. The time point was: pre-sensitization, week 0. Stated treatment: therapeutic diphenylcyclopropenone sensitization with weekly scalp DPC. MiXCR was run by TCRdb on the RACE reads, yielding one entry per CDR3 protein. The sample shows around 42,000 distinct CDR3 sequences, 9.5% to 15% of them seen only once. The input for sequencing was whole blood, taken in connection with sensitization to the hapten diphenylcyclopropenone (DPC). All receptors derive from a woman between 25 and 40 years old with alopecia areata. Some clones in this sample may be carry-over from other donors' samples.

Points on this clonotype: A clone one base away is much larger, so this may be a read error. The chain has TRBV2 and TRBJ2-5; D not certain. Germline loops: CDR1 SNHLY, CDR2 FYNNEI. The CDR3 spans 11 residues. The CDR3 reads CASTSQETQHF. Here the CDR3 DNA reads TGTGCCAGCACCAGCCAAGAGACCCAGCACTTC.

The V and J genes are TRBV7-3 and TRBJ2-3, with D perhaps TRBD2 (5 bases). V lost 4 bases, J lost 6 bases, and 14 bases lay in between. The CDR3 spans 14 residues. Germline V gene lookup returns CDR1 SGHTA and CDR2 FQGTGA. CDR3 nucleotides: TGTGCCAGCAGCTGGACTGCATTCGGGGATACGCAGTATTTT. Protein sequence: CASSWTAFGDTQYF.

The sample holds many counts of this clonotype. The CDR3 is CASSWKGLGSYEQYF. CDR3 DNA: TGTGCCAGCAGTTGGAAGGGCCTAGGGAGCTACGAGCAGTACTTC. This chain uses TRBV27 with TRBJ2-7, with TRBD2 as a possible D gene (5 bases). This CDR3 contains 15 residues. Per the germline V gene, CDR1 is MNHEY and CDR2 is SMNVEV (reference sequence). Trimming took 4 bases from V and 3 from J, leaving 16 bases between them.

This clonotype occurred many times. The chain joins TRBV27 to TRBJ2-3, with 8 bases fitting TRBD1. With V trimmed by 6 bases and J by 10 bases, 9 bases remained unmatched. CDR3 length equals 13 residues. Germline lookup yields CDR1 MNHEY and CDR2 SMNVEV (reference sequence). This CDR3 reads CASRSDRVASQYF. As DNA, the CDR3 is TGTGCCAGCAGGTCGGACAGGGTGGCTTCGCAGTATTTT.

The chain combines TRBV6-2 or TRBV6-3 with TRBJ2-3; tentative D call: TRBD2 (5 bases). Trimming cost V 4 bases and J 3 bases, with 5 bases left between them. Germline loops: CDR1 MNHEY, CDR2 SVGEGT. This CDR3 is built from 12 residues. DNA for the CDR3: TGTGCCAGCAGTTCGGGGACAGATACGCAGTATTTT. It yields the protein CASSSGTDTQYF.

The sample holds many counts of this clonotype. The rearrangement uses TRBV4-3 and TRBJ2-7; weak D call: TRBD1 (6 bases). Trimming removed 0 bases at V and 4 bases at J, with 13 bases between. This CDR3 contains 15 residues. Germline lookup yields CDR1 LGHNA and CDR2 YSLEER. For the CDR3, the DNA is TGCGCCAGCAGCCAAGATTGGGTCCAGGGGTACGAGCAGTACTTC. This codes for CASSQDWVQGYEQYF.

The CDR3 protein is CASRYRYNEQFF. The CDR3 DNA follows: TGTGCCAGCCGTTACAGGTACAATGAGCAGTTCTTC. The chain joins TRBV27 to TRBJ2-1; perhaps TRBD1 as D (5 bases). Germline V gene sequence: CDR1 MNHEY, CDR2 SMNVEV (reference sequence). The CDR3 runs 12 residues. Trimming took off 8 bases at V and 4 bases at J, with 9 bases between the two ends.

The chain has TRBV5-1 and TRBJ2-7; D may be TRBD2 (5 bases). Per the germline V gene, CDR1 is SGHRS and CDR2 is YFSETQ. CDR3 size: 14 residues. Trimming stripped 0 bases from V and 7 bases from J, with 14 bases between. The CDR3 reads CASSLAGGSGEQYF. For the CDR3, the DNA is TGCGCCAGCAGCTTGGCCGGTGGTTCGGGGGAGCAGTACTTC.

The V and J genes are TRBV7-2 and TRBJ2-2, with TRBD2 matching 14 bases. The CDR3 is 16 amino acids. J gave up 6 bases and V 4 bases, and 4 bases lay outside the gene matches. Germline CDR1 SGHTA, CDR2 FQGNSA. The CDR3, as DNA: TGTGCCAGCAGCTCTGGACTAGCGGGAGGTGCCGGGGAGCTGTTTTTT. Protein: CASSSGLAGGAGELFF. The variable domain in full, completed from reference TRBV7-2 and TRBJ2-2, reads GAGVSQSPSNKVTEKGKDVELRCDPISGHTALYWYRQSLGQGLEFLIYFQGNSAPDKSGLPSDRFSAERTGGSVSTLTIQRTQQEDSAVYLCASSSGLAGGAGELFFGEGSRLTVL.

In its sample, this clonotype was seen many times. The J gene is TRBJ2-1, the V gene TRBV3-1; D ambiguous. Deletions cut 0 bases from V and 4 bases from J, with 10 bases between. The CDR3 sequence is 15 residues long. The V gene's germline CDR1 is LGHDT and CDR2 YNNKEL (reference sequence). CDR3 residues: CASSQDIVGYNEQFF. Written as DNA, the CDR3 is TGTGCCAGCAGCCAAGACATCGTGGGGTACAATGAGCAGTTCTTC.

This clonotype has just a few counts. This chain joins TRBV2 and TRBJ1-1; D gene ambiguous. This CDR3 region has 10 residues. Germline assignment: CDR1 SNHLY and CDR2 FYNNEI. With 3 bases removed from V and 4 bases from J, the gap between germline ends came to 0 bases. This CDR3 is CASSDTEAFF. The DNA for the CDR3 is TGTGCCAGCAGTGACACTGAAGCTTTCTTT.

Ten or more counts support this clonotype. This sequence joins TRBV6-6 and TRBJ2-1; no firm D call. Trimming took 8 bases from V and 4 from J, leaving 6 bases between them. Germline V gene lookup returns CDR1 MNHNY and CDR2 SVGAGI (reference sequence). The CDR3 is 11 residues long. Written as DNA, the CDR3 is TGTGCCAGCGGAAGGTACAATGAGCAGTTCTTC. It translates to CASGRYNEQFF.

This clonotype was counted many times. The chain employs TRBV6-2 or TRBV6-3 and TRBJ2-2; D may correspond to TRBD1 or TRBD2 (5 bases each). Looked up from germline, CDR1 is MNHEY and CDR2 is SVGEGT. The CDR3 is 15 residues long. The V gene lost 7 bases and the J gene lost 3 bases, with 15 bases spanning the gap. CDR3 bases: TGTGCCAGCACCCCGGGACGCGGTCACACCGGGGAGCTGTTTTTT. It yields the protein CASTPGRGHTGELFF.

This rearrangement joins TRBV29-1 to TRBJ1-1; D not certain. From germline, CDR1 is SQVTM and CDR2 ANQGSEA. This CDR3 has 11 amino acids. V was clipped by 7 bases and J by 4 bases, with 10 bases between them. This CDR3 is CSGAEGTEAFF. The CDR3 nucleotides read TGCAGCGGTGCAGAGGGCACTGAAGCTTTCTTT.

This clonotype was observed at least ten times. The genes are TRBV7-9 and TRBJ1-1; D is possibly TRBD1 (6 bases). V was pared by 5 bases and J by 3 bases, with 10 bases between. CDR1 and CDR2 (germline): SEHNR, FQNEAQ (reference sequence). The CDR3 contains 13 residues. The CDR3 region has the DNA TGTGCCAGCAGCCTGAGGACAGACACTGAAGCTTTCTTT. Its protein product is CASSLRTDTEAFF.

CDR3 sequence reads: CSVEQALTFF. As DNA, the CDR3 is TGCAGCGTTGAACAGGCGTTAACTTTCTTT. J is TRBJ1-1 and V is TRBV29-1; D is uncertain. CDR1 is SQVTM and CDR2 is ANQGSEA in the germline V gene. V lost 2 bases and J lost 12, with 10 bases in between. The CDR3 is made up of 10 amino acids.

This clonotype has more than one count but fewer than ten. The chain links TRBV7-6 to TRBJ2-2; D is unclear. The V and J ends lost 5 bases and 4 bases respectively, with 5 bases between them. CDR1 SGHVS and CDR2 FNYEAQ come from the germline V gene. The CDR3 consists of 12 residues. The CDR3, as DNA: TGTGCCAGCAGCGCACCCACCGGGGAGCTGTTTTTT. Its protein is CASSAPTGELFF.

About this clonotype: Sequence at one end of the junction differs from germline and may be a read error. The chain uses TRBV3-1 and TRBJ2-7; D call uncertain. Germline CDR1 reads LGHDT; CDR2 reads YNNKEL (reference sequence). This CDR3 spans 12 amino acids. The CDR3 reads CANSQGDAKTRF. CDR3 DNA: TGTGCCAACAGCCAAGGCGACGCAAAGACCCGTTTC.

This clonotype has at least ten counts. The J gene is TRBJ2-1, the V gene TRBV5-1; 9 bases line up with TRBD1. The CDR3 contains 14 residues. The germline CDR1 and CDR2 sequences are SGHRS and YFSETQ. The V segment lost 0 bases and the J segment 7 bases; nucleotides outside the gene matches: 2. The CDR3 bases are TGCGCCAGCAGCTTGGTACAGGGGGCAAATGAGCAGTTCTTC. Translating it yields CASSLVQGANEQFF.

J is TRBJ2-1 and V is TRBV9; TRBD2 agrees at 7 bases. Germline V CDR1 and CDR2: SGDLS, YYNGEE. With V trimmed by 3 bases and J by 8 bases, 17 bases remained unmatched. This CDR3 has 17 amino acids. The CDR3 region has the DNA TGTGCCAGCAGCGGCCGACTAGCCATCGGGGGTTTCTATGAGCAGTTCTTC. Its protein product is CASSGRLAIGGFYEQFF. Full variable domain (missing parts from reference TRBV9 and TRBJ2-1): DSGVTQTPKHLITATGQRVTLRCSPRSGDLSVYWYQQSLDQGLQFLIQYYNGEERAKGNILERFSAQQFPDLHSELNLSSLELGDSALYFCASSGRLAIGGFYEQFFGPGTRLTVL.

This clonotype showed up many times. V is TRBV28 and J is TRBJ2-7, with TRBD1 identical over 7 bases. V trimming: 5 bases; J trimming: 4 bases; junction bases outside the gene matches: 8. Germline loops: CDR1 MDHEN, CDR2 SYDVKM. This CDR3 region has 14 residues. The DNA for the CDR3 is TGTGCCAGCAGTCCAGGGACAGAAATATACGAGCAGTACTTC. This encodes CASSPGTEIYEQYF.

Note on this clonotype: A much more abundant neighbour one base away suggests this may be a read error. The J gene is TRBJ2-3, the V gene TRBV7-2; no firm D call. Germline V gene sequence: CDR1 SGHTA, CDR2 FQGNSA. With 9 bases removed from V and 0 bases from J, the gap between germline ends came to 10 bases. The CDR3 totals 13 residues. The CDR3 region is CASRSRSTDTQYF. Here the CDR3 DNA reads TGTGCCAGTAGATCCCGCAGCACAGATACGCAGTATTTT.

The CDR3 loop reads CSARTLAGSLYNEQFF. The CDR3, as DNA: TGCAGTGCTAGAACACTAGCGGGAAGCCTCTACAATGAGCAGTTCTTC. The rearrangement uses TRBV20-1 and TRBJ2-1; 10 bases are shared with TRBD2. With 2 bases clipped from V and 3 bases from J, the junction kept 7 bases outside the gene matches. CDR3 length: 16 residues. Per germline, CDR1 DFQATT and CDR2 SNEGSKA (reference sequence).

Turning to this clonotype: A read error may explain this, as a much larger clone is one base away. This chain connects TRBV20-1 to TRBJ2-5, with 8 bases that match TRBD2. Germline trimming cut 0 bases from V and 6 bases from J; bases unmatched to any gene: 12. This CDR3 comprises 16 residues. CDR1 and CDR2 from the germline V gene are DFQATT and SNEGSKA (reference sequence). The CDR3 DNA reads as TGCAGTGCTAGAGATCCGGTGCGGGAGGTGGCGAAGACCCAGTACTTC. This translates into CSARDPVREVAKTQYF.

This clonotype was seen a few times. CDR3 loop: CASRAGLAENEQFF. The CDR3 DNA is TGTGCCAGCAGGGCGGGACTAGCCGAGAATGAGCAGTTCTTC. The rearrangement links TRBV9 to TRBJ2-1; 9 bases map to TRBD2. The CDR3 is 14 residues long. CDR1 and CDR2 from the germline V gene are SGDLS and YYNGEE. V shed 5 bases, J shed 7 bases, and the junction held 7 bases outside the gene matches.

This clonotype appeared many times. CDR3 coding DNA: TGTGCCTGGAGTGAGAGGTCAAACTATGGCTACACCTTC. Translating it yields CAWSERSNYGYTF. The chain couples TRBV30 to TRBJ1-2; D ambiguous. V lost 1 base, J lost 2 bases, and 8 bases lay in between. The CDR3 covers 13 residues. Germline values: CDR1 GTSNPN, CDR2 SVGIG (reference sequence).

The table lists this clonotype with a few counts. This sequence joins TRBV6-5 and TRBJ2-3; no definite D call. Germline assignment: CDR1 MNHEY and CDR2 SVGAGI. Trimming stripped 6 bases from V and 4 bases from J, with 14 bases between. The CDR3 is made up of 14 amino acids. DNA of the CDR3: TGTGCCAGCAGCAGGATACCTCAGCCAGATACGCAGTATTTT. Translated, it gives CASSRIPQPDTQYF.